This TCR beta chain was sequenced during a study of T cell repertoires in cytomegalovirus infection. Study summary: An indication of both CMV infection and matching HLA type came from public TCR beta signatures. Study-wide results and caveats: People with CMV and the relevant HLA were identified by cumulative public TCR beta family frequency. Clonotypes of TCR beta that were HLA-C-restricted and CMV-specific dominated the ex vivo response.

Note on this clonotype: Its specificity is unknown.

Via MiXCR, TCRdb re-called the reads, giving one row per CDR3 protein. The data contain about 740,000 distinct CDR3 sequences, roughly 36% of them singletons. Trimming took 5 bases from V and 6 from J; bases not matched to a gene: 13. The CDR3 has 18 residues. Germline CDR1 is LNHDA and CDR2 is SQIVND (reference sequence). Sample: cultured PBMCs, taken from culture after CMV antigen stimulation. V gene TRBV19 combines with J gene TRBJ2-3; TRBD2 matches 14 bases. The receptor's source is a human donor in good health (CMV status not recorded). Some clones in this sample may be carry-over from other donors' samples. The CDR3 loop reads CASSVTSGTSGSKDTQYF. The CDR3 DNA reads TGTGCCAGTAGTGTCACGTCGGGGACTAGCGGGAGTAAGGATACGCAGTATTTT. The full variable domain, its missing parts supplied by reference TRBV19 and TRBJ2-3, is DGGITQSPKYLFRKEGQNVTLSCEQNLNHDAMYWYRQDPGQGLRLIYYSQIVNDFQKGDIAEGYSVSREKKESFPLTVTSAQKNPTAFYLCASSVTSGTSGSKDTQYFGPGTRLTVL.